This T cell receptor beta chain was retrieved from a study of blood T cell repertoires in COVID-19. On the study more broadly: The United States, Italy and Spain provided the acute and convalescent COVID-19 samples.

Some clones are missing from TCRdb's copy, which holds only in-frame ones; the method was immunoSEQ multiplex PCR. This sample has roughly 190,000 clones, with roughly nine tenths found just once. Germline V gives CDR1 LNHDA, CDR2 SQIVND (reference sequence). Trimming shortened V by 5 bases and J by 6 bases, and 14 bases separated the two germline ends. This CDR3 contains 14 residues. This clone was seen only once. The rearrangement links TRBV19 to TRBJ2-1; D gene uncertain. Sequenced: PBMCs or T cells enriched from blood (not recorded which). The receptor was derived from a woman aged 40-49 years in a cohort exposed to, infected with or recovered from COVID-19 (not recorded which). The CDR3 region is CASSEVFGFNEQFF. In DNA form, the CDR3 reads TGTGCCAGTAGTGAGGTTTTTGGATTCAATGAGCAGTTCTTC.